This T cell receptor (beta chain) was captured by sequencing in a study of shared clonotypes between healthy human individuals. Study-wide context: Researchers drew samples from two women and a few men aged 18 to 49. CD4 naive cells filled three plates per donor, CD4 memory three, CD8 naive two and CD8 memory one. Notes on the study in general: Generation of non-shared clonotypes was less probable than generation of clonotypes shared by all four donors.

About this clone itself: The antigen remains undetermined. The same CDR3 also results from other DNA sequences found in this sample.

The CDR3 is made up of 15 amino acids. Trimming cost V 0 bases and J 1 base; bases outside gene matches: 1. CDR1 is SGHRS and CDR2 is YFSETQ in the germline V gene. Produced via immunoSEQ multiplex PCR; TCRdb's table is partial and in-frame only. The sample holds approximately 1,000,000 clones, about 84% seen once. A CD45RA+ naive subset and a CD45RA-negative memory subset were split from CD4+ cells. This chain connects TRBV5-1 to TRBJ1-5; 7 nucleotides agree with TRBD1. This TCR came from a man younger than 35 in good health. Some clones in this sample may be carry-over from other donors' samples. The sequenced material came from memory CD4+ T cells from PBMCs. Subset of the sample: CD45RA-negative fraction. The CDR3 protein is CASSLEGGSNQPQHF. CDR3 DNA: TGCGCCAGCAGCTTGGAAGGGGGCAGCAATCAGCCCCAGCATTTT. The entire variable domain, with the rest obtained from reference TRBV5-1 and TRBJ1-5, is as follows: KAGVTQTPRYLIKTRGQQVTLSCSPISGHRSVSWYQQTPGQGLQFLFEYFSETQRNKGNFPGRFSGRQFSNSRSEMNVSTLELGDSALYLCASSLEGGSNQPQHFGDGTRLSIL.